These 10 T cell receptor beta chains originate from one sample sequenced in a study of shared clonotypes between healthy human individuals. The data were produced by immunoSEQ multiplex PCR, yet TCRdb's version contains in-frame clones alone and is incomplete. The sample has 550,000 to 750,000 clones, about 95% seen once. CD8 cells regarded as naive lacked CD45RO, were positively chosen for CCR7, and omitted terminally differentiated effector memory CD45RA+ cells. The sample comprised naive CD8+ T cells sorted from blood. Receptors originate from a woman aged 25 to 45 in good health.

The J gene is TRBJ2-7, the V gene TRBV4-1; TRBD2 might be the D (5 bases). The length of the CDR3 is 16 residues. The V gene lost 0 bases and the J gene lost 3 bases, with 15 bases spanning the gap. In germline, CDR1 is MGHRA, CDR2 YSYEKL. CDR3: CASSQDRNSVGYEQYF. The DNA of the CDR3 is TGCGCCAGCAGCCAAGATCGGAATAGCGTGGGCTACGAGCAGTACTTC.

V is TRBV7-8 and J is TRBJ1-5; D is perhaps TRBD1 (6 bases). Germline V gives CDR1 SGHVS, CDR2 FQNEAQ. The CDR3 is made up of 12 amino acids. Trimming cost V 1 base and J 10 bases, with 8 bases left between them. CDR3 loop: CASSLGDNPQHF. CDR3 in DNA: TGTGCCAGCAGCTTAGGGGACAATCCCCAGCATTTT.

This chain joins TRBV15 and TRBJ2-1; D possibly uses TRBD1 or TRBD2 (5 bases each). Deletions cut 3 bases from V and 8 bases from J, with 17 bases between. Germline V gene sequence: CDR1 LNHNV, CDR2 YYDKDF (reference sequence). The CDR3 covers 15 residues. In DNA form, the CDR3 reads TGTGCCACCAGCAGCCGGGGCCCCGGGTCGGATGAGCAGTTCTTC. This translates into CATSSRGPGSDEQFF.

The V gene is TRBV28, the J gene TRBJ2-7; D unresolved. The CDR3 runs to 14 residues. Per germline, CDR1 MDHEN and CDR2 SYDVKM. V lost 6 bases and J lost 2, with 14 bases in between. CDR3 DNA: TGTGCCAGCAGCACCATATTGGGAACCTACGAGCAGTACTTC. It yields the protein CASSTILGTYEQYF.

V and J are TRBV29-1 and TRBJ1-4; maybe TRBD1 (6 bases). V was shortened by 4 bases and J by 4 bases, with 13 bases between the two germline ends. There are 14 residues in the CDR3. Germline V gene lookup returns CDR1 SQVTM and CDR2 ANQGSEA. As DNA, the CDR3 is TGCAGCGTTGTCGCAGGGGCAAGTAATGAAAAACTGTTTTTT. It is translated as CSVVAGASNEKLFF.

Of note for this clone: Other nucleotide sequences from this sample produce the same CDR3. V usage is TRBV5-1 and J usage is TRBJ2-7; no clear D. The germline V gene has CDR1 SGHRS and CDR2 YFSETQ. Trimming took off 0 bases at V and 1 base at J, with 5 bases between the two ends. The CDR3 totals 13 residues. Here the CDR3 reads CASSLAGSYEQYF. DNA for the CDR3: TGCGCCAGCAGCTTGGCCGGGTCCTACGAGCAGTACTTC.

This chain connects TRBV27 to TRBJ1-2; perhaps TRBD1 as D (5 bases). V was cut by 3 bases and J by 8 bases, with 13 bases left in between. The CDR3 has 13 residues. The V gene's germline CDR1 is MNHEY and CDR2 SMNVEV (reference sequence). The CDR3 protein is CASSFGGVEGYTF. CDR3 coding DNA: TGTGCCAGCAGTTTTGGGGGGGTCGAGGGCTACACCTTC.

The gene calls are TRBV5-1 and TRBJ2-7; 13 positions match TRBD2. Germline V CDR1 and CDR2: SGHRS, YFSETQ. V gave up 7 bases and J gave up 3 bases; unmatched junction bases: 1. CDR3 length: 13 residues. The CDR3 protein is CASRLAGGYEQYF. In DNA, the CDR3 is TGCGCCAGCCGACTAGCGGGAGGCTACGAGCAGTACTTC.

The chain couples TRBV28 to TRBJ1-1; unclear D gene. CDR1 and CDR2 from the germline V gene are MDHEN and SYDVKM. This CDR3 is 13 amino acids long. V was shortened by 6 bases and J by 1 base, with 9 bases between the two germline ends. The CDR3 nucleotides read TGTGCCAGCAGCCTCGTGGGGAACACTGAAGCTTTCTTT. It codes for CASSLVGNTEAFF. The full variable domain, its missing parts supplied by reference TRBV28 and TRBJ1-1, is DVKVTQSSRYLVKRTGEKVFLECVQDMDHENMFWYRQDPGLGLRLIYFSYDVKMKEKGDIPEGYSVSREKKERFSLILESASTNQTSMYLCASSLVGNTEAFFGQGTRLTVV.

The chain recombines TRBV13 with TRBJ2-2; 10 bases map to TRBD2. This CDR3 is built from 15 residues. The germline V gene has CDR1 PRHDT and CDR2 FYEKMQ (reference sequence). The V segment lost 3 bases and the J segment 5 bases; nucleotides outside the gene matches: 3. Here the CDR3 DNA reads TGTGCCAGCAGCTTCGGACTAGCGGAAACCGGGGAGCTGTTTTTT. Translated: CASSFGLAETGELFF.